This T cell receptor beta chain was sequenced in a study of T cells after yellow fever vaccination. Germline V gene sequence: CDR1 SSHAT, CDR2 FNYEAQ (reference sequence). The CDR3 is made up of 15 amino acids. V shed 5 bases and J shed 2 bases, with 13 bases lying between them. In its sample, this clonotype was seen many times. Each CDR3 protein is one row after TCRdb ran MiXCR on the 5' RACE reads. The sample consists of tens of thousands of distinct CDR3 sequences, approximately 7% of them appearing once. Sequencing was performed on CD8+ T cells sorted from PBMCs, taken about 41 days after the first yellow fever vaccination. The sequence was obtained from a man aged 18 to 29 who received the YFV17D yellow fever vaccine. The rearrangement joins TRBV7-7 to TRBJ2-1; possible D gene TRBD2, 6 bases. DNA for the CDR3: TGTGCCAGCAGCAGGAAGGAGGGACCCTACAATGAGCAGTTCTTC. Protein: CASSRKEGPYNEQFF.